This T cell receptor (beta chain) was profiled in a study of blood T cell repertoires in COVID-19. Measured with immunoSEQ multiplex PCR; TCRdb has only the in-frame clones, and not every one. Here the sample spans some 180,000 clones, more than 75% being singletons. CDR3 length equals 14 residues. V was clipped by 2 bases and J by 8 bases; unmatched bases: 8. The V gene's germline CDR1 is MDHEN and CDR2 SYDVKM. The TCR sequence derives from a woman in her sixties or seventies with COVID-19, enrolled during active disease. The chain carries TRBV28 and TRBJ2-7, with 8 nucleotides matching TRBD1. The source material was peripheral blood. CDR3 nucleotide sequence: TGTGCCAGCAGTTTAGGGCAGGGGGCAGATAAGCAGTACGTC. It specifies CASSLGQGADKQYV.